This TCR beta chain was identified during a study of neurological immune-mediated disorders. This clonotype showed up many times. For the unsorted libraries, 2 million PBMCs stored at -80 C served as input. Each CDR3 protein gets one entry after TCRdb re-called the 5' RACE reads with MiXCR. This sample yields tens of thousands of distinct CDR3 sequences, of which roughly 9% are seen a single time; 1.7% belongs to the top ten. CDR1 and CDR2 from the germline V gene are MNHEY and SVGAGI. The CDR3 extends over 13 amino acids. V lost 0 bases and J 2 bases, leaving 4 bases between the germline ends. The receptor was derived from a man between 45 and 60 years old in good health. V usage is TRBV6-5 and J usage is TRBJ1-2; D remains ambiguous. Sequences were obtained from PBMCs. The CDR3 reads CASSYSSNYGYTF. As DNA, the CDR3 is TGTGCCAGCAGTTACTCGTCGAACTATGGCTACACCTTC.